These T cell receptor beta chains were read from a single sample in a study of vaccination and CD4 T cells after COVID-19. Each CDR3 protein is one row after TCRdb ran MiXCR on the PCR reads. The sample includes roughly 15,000 distinct CDR3 sequences, around three fifths of them seen just once. These TCRs are of unknown antigen specificity. The sample comprised CD4+ T cells from blood, cultured in vitro. The receptor source for this set is a human donor who had recovered from COVID-19. Each CDR3 is given with its conserved first and last residue. D genes are given only for firm matches. The size entry is marked missing in some rows and otherwise reads once, few, many or a size class.

V gene: TRBV28; D gene: TRBD2; J gene: TRBJ2-7; clone size: NA; CDR3 length: 16; CDR3 DNA: TGTGCCAGCAGTCCATATAGCGGGAATAAGGCCTACGAGCAGTACTTC; CDR3 protein: CASSPYSGNKAYEQYF
V gene: TRBV10-1; D gene: TRBD1; J gene: TRBJ2-1; clone size: NA; CDR3 length: 14; CDR3 DNA: TGCGCCAGCAGTGAGTCGGGACAGGGCAATGAGCAGTTCTTC; CDR3 protein: CASSESGQGNEQFF
V gene: TRBV18; D gene: NA; J gene: TRBJ1-2; clone size: few; CDR3 length: 14; CDR3 DNA: TGTGCCAGCTCACCAGGAAGGGACGGCTATGGCTACACCTTC; CDR3 protein: CASSPGRDGYGYTF
V gene: TRBV10-2; D gene: NA; J gene: TRBJ1-5; clone size: NA; CDR3 length: 18; CDR3 DNA: TGCGCCAGCAGATATGGTCAGGTAAGCTTAGAGGGCAATCAGCCCCAGCATTTT; CDR3 protein: CASRYGQVSLEGNQPQHF
V gene: TRBV5-5; D gene: TRBD1; J gene: TRBJ1-2; clone size: once; CDR3 length: 12; CDR3 DNA: TGTGCCAGCAGCTGGGGGACAGGGGGCTACACCTTC; CDR3 protein: CASSWGTGGYTF
V gene: TRBV6-1; D gene: NA; J gene: TRBJ1-5; clone size: NA; CDR3 length: 15; CDR3 DNA: TGTGCCAGCAGCGCACAGGGTAATAGCAATCAGCCCCAGCATTTT; CDR3 protein: CASSAQGNSNQPQHF
V gene: TRBV19; D gene: NA; J gene: TRBJ1-5; clone size: NA; CDR3 length: 15; CDR3 DNA: TGTGCCAGTAGTCCCACGAAGGGACTCAATCAGCCCCAGCATTTT; CDR3 protein: CASSPTKGLNQPQHF
V gene: TRBV2; D gene: TRBD1; J gene: TRBJ1-2; clone size: NA; CDR3 length: 16; CDR3 DNA: TGTGCCAGCAACCCGACAGGGGGCTCTGCTAACTATGGCTACACCTTC; CDR3 protein: CASNPTGGSANYGYTF
V gene: TRBV15; D gene: NA; J gene: TRBJ1-5; clone size: few; CDR3 length: 13; CDR3 DNA: TGTGCCACACGCCGGGGGGGTAAGGCGCCCCAGCATTTT; CDR3 protein: CATRRGGKAPQHF
V gene: TRBV7-3; D gene: NA; J gene: TRBJ2-1; clone size: NA; CDR3 length: 15; CDR3 DNA: TGTGCCAGCAGCTTAATCGCCGGTCTCAACAATGAGCAGTTCTTC; CDR3 protein: CASSLIAGLNNEQFF
V gene: TRBV7-9; D gene: NA; J gene: TRBJ2-2; clone size: NA; CDR3 length: 14; CDR3 DNA: TGTGCCAGCAGCTTACAGGGGAACACCGGGGAGCTGTTTTTT; CDR3 protein: CASSLQGNTGELFF
V gene: TRBV7-9; D gene: TRBD1; J gene: TRBJ1-6; clone size: NA; CDR3 length: 17; CDR3 DNA: TGTGCCAGCAGCTTAGGTCCGGGACAGGGTGGTAATTCACCCCTCCACTTT; CDR3 protein: CASSLGPGQGGNSPLHF
V gene: TRBV2; D gene: NA; J gene: TRBJ1-1; clone size: few; CDR3 length: 13; CDR3 DNA: TGTGCCAGCACGTGGGGAGAGGTTGGTGAAGCTTTCTTT; CDR3 protein: CASTWGEVGEAFF
V gene: TRBV12-3/TRBV12-4; D gene: NA; J gene: TRBJ1-4; clone size: NA; CDR3 length: 14; CDR3 DNA: TGTGCCAGCAGTTCATACACCGAAGGGGAAAAACTGTTTTTT; CDR3 protein: CASSSYTEGEKLFF
V gene: TRBV14; D gene: NA; J gene: TRBJ2-2; clone size: NA; CDR3 length: 16; CDR3 DNA: TGTGCCAGCAGCCAAGATGGCCTTACGAACACCGGGGAGCTGTTTTTT; CDR3 protein: CASSQDGLTNTGELFF
V gene: TRBV7-2; D gene: NA; J gene: TRBJ2-1; clone size: NA; CDR3 length: 14; CDR3 DNA: TGTGCCAGCAGCTTAGGTTTCGGATACAATGAGCAGTTCTTC; CDR3 protein: CASSLGFGYNEQFF
V gene: TRBV15; D gene: NA; J gene: TRBJ2-3; clone size: once; CDR3 length: 16; CDR3 DNA: TGTGCCACCAGCACGGTGAGAATCACAGGCACAGATACGCAGTATTTT; CDR3 protein: CATSTVRITGTDTQYF
V gene: TRBV15; D gene: NA; J gene: TRBJ2-5; clone size: NA; CDR3 length: 15; CDR3 DNA: TGTGCCACCAGCAGAGATGGCCGGGGACCAGAGACCCAGTACTTC; CDR3 protein: CATSRDGRGPETQYF
V gene: TRBV2; D gene: NA; J gene: TRBJ1-2; clone size: NA; CDR3 length: 13; CDR3 DNA: TGTGCCAGCAGAATAACAGGGTCTGTCGGCTACACCTTC; CDR3 protein: CASRITGSVGYTF
V gene: TRBV29-1; D gene: NA; J gene: TRBJ1-1; clone size: few; CDR3 length: 11; CDR3 DNA: TGCAGCGTTGGACGGAACACTGAAGCTTTCTTT; CDR3 protein: CSVGRNTEAFF
V gene: TRBV7-6; D gene: TRBD1; J gene: TRBJ1-3; clone size: few; CDR3 length: 14; CDR3 DNA: TGTGCCAGCAGCTGGGACAGGGCTGGAAACACCATATATTTT; CDR3 protein: CASSWDRAGNTIYF
V gene: TRBV6-1; D gene: TRBD1; J gene: TRBJ1-6; clone size: few; CDR3 length: 15; CDR3 DNA: TGTGCCAGCAGTGGCGGACAGGGGAATAATTCACCCCTCCACTTT; CDR3 protein: CASSGGQGNNSPLHF
V gene: TRBV10-2; D gene: NA; J gene: TRBJ1-6; clone size: NA; CDR3 length: 14; CDR3 DNA: TGCGCCAGCAGTCAAGAACCCTATAATTCACCCCTCCACTTT; CDR3 protein: CASSQEPYNSPLHF
V gene: TRBV7-2; D gene: TRBD2; J gene: TRBJ2-7; clone size: large; CDR3 length: 14; CDR3 DNA: TGTGCCAGCAGCTTAGAGGGACTAGCGGGGGCTAAGTACTTC; CDR3 protein: CASSLEGLAGAKYF